This entry features one T cell receptor beta chain sequence. Its target is unknown. This specimen comes from a study of shared clonotypes between healthy human individuals. Study-wide results and limits: Some clonotypes were shared by all four sorted-subset donors, while others were not shared. The non-shared ones had lower generation probabilities than the shared ones. How much donors shared clonotypes was expected to be affected by sequencing depth.

Each sorted subset replicate got 200 ng genomic DNA, tens of thousands of genomes. Libraries were prepared by immunoSEQ multiplex PCR; TCRdb keeps only in-frame clonotypes and omits some of them. The top ten clones hold around 0.14% of a sample with 2,500,000 or so clones, over 85% of them seen once. Germline loops: CDR1 MNHEY, CDR2 SMNVEV (reference sequence). V lost 6 bases and J lost 2, with 11 bases in between. The CDR3 consists of 13 residues. What was sequenced was naive CD4+ T cells sorted from blood. Subset here: CD45RA+ positively selected. The clonotype originates from a man between 18 and 35 years old in good health. V and J are TRBV27 and TRBJ2-7; possible D gene TRBD1, 5 bases. CDR3 sequence: CASRKQVAYEQYF. The DNA of the CDR3 is TGTGCCAGCAGGAAACAGGTGGCCTACGAGCAGTACTTC.